In its sample, the clone carrying this TCR beta chain was seen once. Combining a sample-barcoded 5' primer with a J-beta primer mix, a second PCR ran for roughly 6 to 12 cycles. TCRdb ran MiXCR on the 5' RACE reads and lists one entry per CDR3 protein. The sample lists 600,000 or so distinct CDR3 sequences; more than 45% were seen once. This sample stems from a study of blood T cells in healthy people across ages. CDR3 length equals 12 residues. V was pared by 7 bases and J by 5 bases, with 11 bases between. CDR1 is ENHRY, CDR2 SYGVKD, per germline. The V call is TRBV10-3, the J call TRBJ1-1; D is ambiguous. Sequences were obtained from blood. This receptor was identified in a man older than 75 in good health. CDR3 coding DNA: TGTGCCATCAAGGAGGTGGAGACTGAAGCTTTCTTT. Amino acids: CAIKEVETEAFF.